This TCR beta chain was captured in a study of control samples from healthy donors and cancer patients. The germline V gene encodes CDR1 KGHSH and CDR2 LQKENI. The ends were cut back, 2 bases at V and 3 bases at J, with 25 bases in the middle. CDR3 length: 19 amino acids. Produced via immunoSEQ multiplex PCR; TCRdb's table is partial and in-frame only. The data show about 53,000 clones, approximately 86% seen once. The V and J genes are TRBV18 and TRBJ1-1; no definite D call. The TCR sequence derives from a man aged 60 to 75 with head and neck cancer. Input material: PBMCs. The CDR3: CASSPRITGEGSGYTEAFF. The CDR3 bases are TGTGCCAGCTCACCAAGAATCACGGGTGAGGGCAGTGGGTACACTGAAGCTTTCTTT.